Given below is one T cell receptor (beta chain) in context. What it recognizes is unknown. The CDR3 consists of 14 residues. The germline V gene has CDR1 SGDLS and CDR2 YYNGEE. Deletions cut 1 base from V and 10 bases from J, with 14 bases between. None of the donors, who were healthy HIV-negative adults, had recently had acute infections or vaccinations. This record comes from a study of shared clonotypes between healthy human individuals. Looking at the study overall: Researchers assigned three CD4 naive, three CD4 memory, two CD8 naive and one CD8 memory plate to each donor.

Notes on the study in general: All-four-donor shared clonotypes had higher generation probabilities than non-shared clonotypes did.

Original methodology: With immunoSEQ giving junction-only sequences and no quality scores, filtering differed. Assay: immunoSEQ multiplex PCR; the TCRdb copy retains only in-frame clones and omits some. V, J and clone size reflect that table, while D and trimming were determined from the DNA. The table includes 1.5 million to 1.9 million clones, about 98% detected once. The gene calls are TRBV9 and TRBJ1-4; D gene unclear. Sequencing was done on a sample of naive CD4+ T cells sorted from blood. Subset: CD45RA+ positively selected. The sequence came from a young man in good health. The CDR3 sequence is CASSVSGENRKLFF. The CDR3 DNA reads TGTGCCAGCAGCGTATCCGGGGAGAATCGAAAACTGTTTTTT.